The sequence of this T cell receptor (beta chain) was determined in a study of T-cell reconstitution after alpha-beta-depleted transplantation in children. Broader study findings: Recipient T cells and thymic progenitors that survived were the source of the high TCRbeta diversity seen at day 60 in some patients. By about two months after transplant, alpha-beta T cells reportedly arose from several hundred graft clones that had expanded. T-cell counts and diversity at one year following transplant were attributed mainly to newly produced T cells.

This clonotype has more than one count but fewer than ten. Its antigen is undetermined. Construction of the TCRbeta library involved unique molecular identifiers. TCRdb recomputed calls from the PCR reads with MiXCR, one row per CDR3 protein. The sample consists of 610,000 or so distinct CDR3 sequences, around 27% of them appearing once. The CDR3 is 15 amino acids. V lost 0 bases to trimming and J lost 5 bases, with 17 bases between them. Germline assignment: CDR1 DFQATT and CDR2 SNEGSKA (reference sequence). The sequencing used PBMCs, collected before TCRalphabeta/CD19-depleted stem cell transplant. The clonotype comes from a boy younger than two with Wiskott-Aldrich syndrome, due to receive a stem cell transplant. V and J are TRBV20-1 and TRBJ2-7; D is uncertain. CDR3 nucleotides: TGCAGTGCTAGAGATTGGCGCCACCCGGGCGACGAGCAGTACTTC. As protein: CSARDWRHPGDEQYF.